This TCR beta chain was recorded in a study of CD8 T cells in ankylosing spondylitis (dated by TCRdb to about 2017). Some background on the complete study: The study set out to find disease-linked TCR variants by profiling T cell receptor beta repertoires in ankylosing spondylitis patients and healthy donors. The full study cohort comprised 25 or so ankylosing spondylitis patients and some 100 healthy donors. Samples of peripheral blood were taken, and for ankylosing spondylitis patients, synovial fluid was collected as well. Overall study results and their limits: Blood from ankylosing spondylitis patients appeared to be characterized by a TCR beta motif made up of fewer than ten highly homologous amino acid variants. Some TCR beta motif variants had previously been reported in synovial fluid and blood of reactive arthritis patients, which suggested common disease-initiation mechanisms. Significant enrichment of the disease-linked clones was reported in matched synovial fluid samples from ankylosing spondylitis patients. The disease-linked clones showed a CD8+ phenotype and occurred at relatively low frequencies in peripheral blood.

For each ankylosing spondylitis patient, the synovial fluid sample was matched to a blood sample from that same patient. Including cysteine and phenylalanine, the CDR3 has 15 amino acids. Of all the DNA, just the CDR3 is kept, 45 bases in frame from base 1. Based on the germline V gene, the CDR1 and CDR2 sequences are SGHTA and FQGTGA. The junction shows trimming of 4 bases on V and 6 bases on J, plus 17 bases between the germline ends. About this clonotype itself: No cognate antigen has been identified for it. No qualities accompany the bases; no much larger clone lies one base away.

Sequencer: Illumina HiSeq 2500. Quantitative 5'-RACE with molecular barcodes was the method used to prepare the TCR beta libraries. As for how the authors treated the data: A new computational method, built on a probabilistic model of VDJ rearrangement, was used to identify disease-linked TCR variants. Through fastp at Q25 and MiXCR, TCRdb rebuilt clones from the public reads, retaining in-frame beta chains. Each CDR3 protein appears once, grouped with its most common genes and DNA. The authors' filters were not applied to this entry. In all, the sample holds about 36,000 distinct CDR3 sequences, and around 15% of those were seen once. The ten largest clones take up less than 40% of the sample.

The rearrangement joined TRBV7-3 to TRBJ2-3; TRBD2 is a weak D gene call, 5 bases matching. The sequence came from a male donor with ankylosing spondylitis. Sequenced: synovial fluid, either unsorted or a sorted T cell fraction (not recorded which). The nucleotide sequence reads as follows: TGTGCCAGCAGCTCAACCGGAGGTAGCTTTGATACGCAGTATTTT. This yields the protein CASSSTGGSFDTQYF.